Listed here are 8 T cell receptor beta chains from one sample, sequenced in a study of metastatic and nonmetastatic thyroid tumors (TCRdb year 2020). The method behind the library was PCR. Instrument used: Illumina HiSeq 4000. TCRdb handled the public reads itself, with Q25 trimming in fastp and clone calling in MiXCR, and kept productive beta chains. Across this sample there are roughly 89,000 clones, with around an eighth seen only once. The ten biggest clones cover roughly 10% of the sample. No patient had received any treatment before thyroid surgery. Sequencing was performed on tumor tissue. Every receptor here comes from a female donor with papillary thyroid cancer or a benign thyroid nodule (not recorded which). Some clones in this sample may be carry-over from other donors' samples.

This chain joins TRBV12-1 and TRBJ2-4; TRBD2 was called by the table and not checked on the DNA. TRBV12-1 counts as a pseudogene. CDR3 length: 16 amino acids. The CDR3 DNA follows: TGTGCCAGCAGCTTTCCTAGCGGGAGGGCCGGAAACATTCAGTACTTC. It translates to CASSFPSGRAGNIQYF.

As regards this clone: This sequence may be a read error, since a much larger clone differs from it by one base. The rearrangement links TRBV6-1 to TRBJ1-2; the D gene is possibly TRBD1 (5 bases). V was shortened by 6 bases and J by 2 bases, with 16 bases between the two germline ends. The CDR3 sequence is 15 residues long. The V gene's germline CDR1 is MNHNS and CDR2 SASEGT. The CDR3 nucleotides are TGTGCCAGCAGGGGCCAGGGAGGTTGGAACTATGGCTACACCTTC. Amino acid sequence: CASRGQGGWNYGYTF.

Of note for this clone: Since a much larger clone is just one base distant, this may be a read error. J is TRBJ2-7 and V is TRBV5-6; D unresolved. Looked up from germline, CDR1 is SGHDT and CDR2 is YYEEEE. V gave up 1 base and J gave up 3 bases, with 5 bases separating them. The CDR3 spans 12 residues. The CDR3, as DNA: TGTGCCAGCAGCTTGCGGAACTACGAGCAGTACTTC. Residues: CASSLRNYEQYF.

Concerning this clone itself: A much larger clonotype is one base distant, so this may be a read error. The chain couples TRBV12-3 or TRBV12-4 to TRBJ2-1; unclear D gene. This CDR3 contains 16 residues. V lost 4 bases to trimming and J lost 0 bases, with 13 bases between them. As DNA, the CDR3 is TGTGCCAGCAGTTCTTCCGGATCGCCCTCCTACAATGAGCAGTTCTTC. Its translation is CASSSSGSPSYNEQFF.

There are many counts of this clone. This chain links TRBV7-8 with TRBJ1-2; D might be TRBD1 (6 bases). The germline V and J ends were trimmed by 5 bases and 8 bases, with 21 bases remaining between them. The CDR3 length is 15 residues. From germline, CDR1 is SGHVS and CDR2 FQNEAQ. The CDR3 DNA sequence: TGTGCCAGCAGCATAACTTCGACAGGACTGGAGGGCTACACCTTC. Translation gives CASSITSTGLEGYTF.

This clone was picked up many times. The chain links TRBV6-1 to TRBJ2-3, with D possibly matching TRBD1 (5 bases). CDR3 length equals 13 residues. The V end lost 6 bases, the J end lost 8 bases, and 15 bases lay between the germline ends. Germline CDR1 is MNHNS and CDR2 is SASEGT. The DNA of the CDR3 is TGTGCCAGCAGAGTAGACAGCATGGCTACGCAGTATTTT. As protein: CASRVDSMATQYF.

This clone was found many times. J is TRBJ1-6 and V is TRBV13; D is uncertain. V was cut by 5 bases and J by 2 bases, with 13 bases left in between. The CDR3 spans 16 residues. The V gene's germline CDR1 is PRHDT and CDR2 FYEKMQ (reference sequence). The DNA of the CDR3 is TGTGCCAGCAGCCCAACAGTCGGGCCCTATAATTCACCCCTCCACTTT. Its translation is CASSPTVGPYNSPLHF. Using reference TRBV13 and TRBJ1-6 for the parts outside the CDR3, the full variable domain is AAGVIQSPRHLIKEKRETATLKCYPIPRHDTVYWYQQGPGQDPQFLISFYEKMQSDKGSIPDRFSAQQFSDYHSELNMSSLELGDSALYFCASSPTVGPYNSPLHFGNGTRLTVT.

At least ten counts were recorded for this clone. V and J are TRBV5-1 and TRBJ1-1, with D perhaps TRBD1 (5 bases). Germline loops: CDR1 SGHRS, CDR2 YFSETQ. CDR3 length: 13 amino acids. V was clipped by 7 bases and J by 5 bases, with 15 bases between them. The CDR3, as DNA: TGCGCCAGCGGGGGGGAGGGGAGGACTGAAGCTTTCTTT. Translating gives CASGGEGRTEAFF.